The 14 T cell receptor beta chains below come from one sample, sequenced in a study (dated by TCRdb to about 2015). The method behind the library was 5' RACE. The sample was run on an Illumina MiSeq. The public reads were quality trimmed at Q25 with fastp and then assembled into clones with MiXCR by TCRdb, keeping productive beta chains. Every entry covers one CDR3 protein and lists the most common genes and DNA from its rows. Within this sample are fewer than 40,000 distinct CDR3 sequences, with around 22% of them counted one time only. The ten most abundant clones make up around 4.7% of the sample. What was sequenced was memory CD4+ T cells sorted from blood. According to the study, the label for this sample's cell subset or site signals: memory CD4+ T cells, CD4+CD45RO+CD25-. Receptors originate from a female donor with breast cancer.

In this sample, this clonotype turned up many times. The gene calls are TRBV9 and TRBJ1-3; 7 bases are shared with TRBD1. This CDR3 contains 20 residues. Trimming at V came to 1 base and at J to 0 bases, leaving 16 bases not matched to a gene. Germline CDR1 and CDR2: SGDLS and YYNGEE. The chain's CDR3 is CASSVRTGRGTGISGNTIYF. The CDR3 nucleotides read TGTGCCAGCAGCGTACGGACAGGCCGTGGGACCGGTATCTCTGGAAACACCATATATTTT. The complete variable domain, with remaining parts taken from reference TRBV9 and TRBJ1-3, reads DSGVTQTPKHLITATGQRVTLRCSPRSGDLSVYWYQQSLDQGLQFLIQYYNGEERAKGNILERFSAQQFPDLHSELNLSSLELGDSALYFCASSVRTGRGTGISGNTIYFGEGSWLTVV.

The CDR3 spells CASSLVGTPNQPQHF. The CDR3 DNA reads as TGTGCCAGCAGCTTAGTCGGGACACCTAATCAGCCCCAGCATTTT. The chain has TRBV5-5 and TRBJ1-5; possible D gene TRBD1, 6 bases. CDR1 SGHKS and CDR2 YYEKEE come from the germline V gene (reference sequence). CDR3 length: 15 residues. V gave up 2 bases and J gave up 4 bases, with 13 bases separating them. The variable domain in full, with the rest retrieved from reference TRBV5-5 and TRBJ1-5, is DAGVTQSPTHLIKTRGQQVTLRCSPISGHKSVSWYQQVLGQGPQFIFQYYEKEERGRGNFPDRFSARQFPNYSSELNVNALLLGDSALYLCASSLVGTPNQPQHFGDGTRLSIL.

The gene calls are TRBV6-6 and TRBJ1-1; D gene uncertain. The germline V gene encodes CDR1 MNHNY and CDR2 SVGAGI (reference sequence). Trimming stripped 11 bases from V and 5 bases from J, with 21 bases between. This CDR3 region has 14 residues. In DNA form, the CDR3 reads TGTGCCGTACAGTTTGCGACCTCCGGAACTGAAGCTTTCTTT. As protein: CAVQFATSGTEAFF.

In regard to this clonotype: A read error is possible here, since a much larger clone lies one base away. The J gene is TRBJ2-1, the V gene TRBV27, with 10 bases fitting TRBD2. The CDR3 has 14 amino acids. The V gene's germline CDR1 is MNHEY and CDR2 SMNVEV (reference sequence). CDR3 DNA sequence: TGTACCAGCTTCACTAGCGGGGTCGTGAATGAGCAGTTCTTC. Its translation: CTSFTSGVVNEQFF.

This clonotype has just a few counts. The chain couples TRBV9 to TRBJ1-1; D not resolved. There are 14 residues in the CDR3. Trimming removed 4 bases from V and 1 base from J, with 11 bases in between. The germline gives CDR1 SGDLS, CDR2 YYNGEE. The CDR3 nucleotides read TGTGCCAGCAGCCCGTGGGAGGCGAACACTGAAGCTTTCTTT. This gives the protein CASSPWEANTEAFF.

This clonotype came up many times. The CDR3 loop reads CASSFRRDTEAFF. In nucleotides, the CDR3 is TGTGCCAGCAGTTTTAGGCGGGACACTGAAGCTTTCTTT. V and J are TRBV12-3 or TRBV12-4 and TRBJ1-1, with D hard to call. Trimming cost V 3 bases and J 3 bases, with 8 bases left between them. The CDR3 sequence is 13 residues long.

This clonotype appeared a single time. A much more abundant neighbour one base away suggests this may be a read error. The J gene is TRBJ2-7, the V gene TRBV5-1; perhaps TRBD2 as D (6 bases). Looked up from germline, CDR1 is SGHRS and CDR2 is YFSETQ. The CDR3 consists of 13 residues. DNA of the CDR3: TGCGCCAGCAGCTTGGGACTAGACTACGAGCTGTACTTC. Translated, it gives CASSLGLDYELYF. Drawing the rest from reference TRBV5-1 and TRBJ2-7, the complete variable domain is KAGVTQTPRYLIKTRGQQVTLSCSPISGHRSVSWYQQTPGQGLQFLFEYFSETQRNKGNFPGRFSGRQFSNSRSEMNVSTLELGDSALYLCASSLGLDYELYFGPGTRLTVT.

There are a few counts of this clonotype. The rearrangement links TRBV6-5 to TRBJ2-1; 14 bases are a match to TRBD2. The V and J ends lost 0 bases and 4 bases, in that order; junction bases with no gene match: 2. The CDR3 is 17 residues long. Germline V gene data show CDR1 as MNHEY and CDR2 as SVGAGI. The CDR3, as DNA: TGTGCCAGCAGTTACTCCGGGACTAGCGGGAGTTACAATGAGCAGTTCTTC. As protein: CASSYSGTSGSYNEQFF.

The rearrangement links TRBV12-3 or TRBV12-4 to TRBJ2-3; 16 bases fit TRBD2. V was pared by 6 bases and J by 1 base, with 7 bases of the junction left unmatched. This CDR3 is 18 amino acids long. The CDR3 DNA reads TGTGCCAGCAGAACTTCCGGGACTAGCGGGAGGGGCACAGATACGCAGTATTTT. It translates to CASRTSGTSGRGTDTQYF.

The chain uses TRBV6-5 and TRBJ1-4; D is undetermined. CDR1 is MNHEY and CDR2 is SVGAGI in the germline V gene. V was shortened by 4 bases and J by 8 bases, with 17 bases between the two germline ends. The CDR3 is made up of 15 amino acids. The CDR3: CASSSSGVLQEKLFF. The CDR3 DNA follows: TGTGCCAGCAGTTCGTCCGGGGTCCTCCAGGAAAAACTGTTTTTT.

This clonotype was observed a few times. The genes are TRBV5-4 and TRBJ2-2; TRBD2 is a possible D gene (6 bases). CDR1 is SGHNT and CDR2 is YYREEE in the germline V gene (reference sequence). V was shortened by 10 bases and J by 4 bases, with 11 bases between the two germline ends. The CDR3 is 12 residues long. The CDR3: CAGLAVTGELFF. For the CDR3, the DNA is TGTGCCGGGTTAGCGGTCACCGGGGAGCTGTTTTTT. The whole variable domain, filled in from reference TRBV5-4 and TRBJ2-2, reads ETGVTQSPTHLIKTRGQQVTLRCSSQSGHNTVSWYQQALGQGPQFIFQYYREEENGRGNFPPRFSGLQFPNYSSELNVNALELDDSALYLCAGLAVTGELFFGEGSRLTVL.

A word on this clonotype: One end of the junction varies from germline; a read error may be responsible. The rearrangement joins TRBV5-1 to TRBJ2-7, with TRBD2 matching 7 bases. Germline assignment: CDR1 SGHRS and CDR2 YFSETQ. The CDR3 totals 16 residues. The DNA of the CDR3 is TGCGCCAGCAGCTTGGCCGGGGAGGGTCCCCTCTTGGAGCAATACTTC. Amino acids: CASSLAGEGPLLEQYF.

This clonotype was observed a handful of times. The chain joins TRBV6-5 to TRBJ2-1; D is perhaps TRBD1 or TRBD2 (5 bases each). This CDR3 region has 14 residues. The V end lost 6 bases, the J end lost 9 bases, and 18 bases lay between the germline ends. Germline values: CDR1 MNHEY, CDR2 SVGAGI. CDR3 DNA sequence: TGTGCCAGCAGGGGGGACGACCAGGGCATTGAGCAGTTCTTC. This gives the protein CASRGDDQGIEQFF.

This clonotype was recorded many times. The chain combines TRBV27 with TRBJ2-7; D is unresolved. This CDR3 comprises 13 residues. Germline CDR1 is MNHEY and CDR2 is SMNVEV (reference sequence). Trimming shortened V by 2 bases and J by 6 bases, and 11 bases separated the two germline ends. The CDR3 nucleotides are TGTGCCAGCAGTTTAGCCGGATCGGGCGAGCAGTACTTC. Translation gives CASSLAGSGEQYF.